Each of the 31 T cell receptor beta chains below was sequenced from the same sample in a study of blood T cell repertoires in COVID-19. Method: immunoSEQ multiplex PCR; TCRdb's copy keeps in-frame clones and lacks some. The sample has 37,000 or so clones; 81% are singletons. Material for sequencing was peripheral blood. The receptors stem from a man at least 80 years old with active or convalescent COVID-19.

The chain couples TRBV5-5 to TRBJ2-3; D unclear. CDR3 length: 17 residues. In germline, CDR1 is SGHKS, CDR2 YYEKEE (reference sequence). V dropped 4 bases and J dropped 5 bases, with 23 bases sitting between them. CDR3 DNA sequence: TGTGCCAGCAGCCCAGCAGGTGGAATAGACGGTGTAGATACGCAGTATTTT. Translating it yields CASSPAGGIDGVDTQYF. The variable domain in full, with the rest retrieved from reference TRBV5-5 and TRBJ2-3, is DAGVTQSPTHLIKTRGQQVTLRCSPISGHKSVSWYQQVLGQGPQFIFQYYEKEERGRGNFPDRFSARQFPNYSSELNVNALLLGDSALYLCASSPAGGIDGVDTQYFGPGTRLTVL.

This clone came up a few times. The V and J genes are TRBV20-1 and TRBJ1-1, with D uncertain. In germline, CDR1 is DFQATT, CDR2 SNEGSKA (reference sequence). The length of the CDR3 is 11 residues. V was cut by 3 bases and J by 6 bases, with 8 bases left in between. Here the CDR3 reads CSASPGAEAFF. The CDR3 bases are TGCAGTGCTAGCCCCGGGGCTGAAGCTTTCTTT.

The chain uses TRBV19 and TRBJ1-1; the D is unclear. CDR3 size: 15 residues. V was pared by 3 bases and J by 0 bases, with 11 bases between. CDR1 LNHDA and CDR2 SQIVND come from the germline V gene (reference sequence). This chain's CDR3 is CASSISGGLNTEAFF. The CDR3 DNA reads TGTGCCAGTAGTATTTCGGGAGGGCTGAACACTGAAGCTTTCTTT.

The genes are TRBV19 and TRBJ1-1, with D tentatively TRBD1 (5 bases). V lost 3 bases, J lost 5 bases, and 16 bases lay in between. Germline assignment: CDR1 LNHDA and CDR2 SQIVND (reference sequence). The CDR3 spans 15 residues. CDR3 amino acids: CASSMQLGGGTEAFF. CDR3 coding DNA: TGTGCCAGTAGTATGCAATTGGGGGGGGGAACTGAAGCTTTCTTT.

The chain links TRBV23-1 to TRBJ1-6, with TRBD1 identical over 7 bases. TRBV23-1 is an ORF, and what it does is uncertain. CDR3 length: 16 residues. The junction had 7 bases not matched to a gene; V was cut back by 4 bases and J by 4 bases. The CDR3 is CASSRDREFYNSPLHF. The CDR3, as DNA: TGCGCCAGCAGTCGTGACAGGGAGTTTTATAATTCACCCCTCCACTTT.

This chain links TRBV5-1 with TRBJ2-1, with 13 positions matching TRBD2. CDR3 length equals 15 residues. Trimming removed 4 bases from V and 5 bases from J; junction bases left unmatched: 3. The V gene's germline CDR1 is SGHRS and CDR2 YFSETQ. The CDR3 DNA sequence: TGCGCCAGCAGCCAAACTAGCGGGAGGGACAATGAGCAGTTCTTC. This gives the protein CASSQTSGRDNEQFF.

The chain combines TRBV18 with TRBJ2-1; no reliable D call. Trimming removed 5 bases at V and 0 bases at J, with 14 bases between. Germline values: CDR1 KGHSH, CDR2 LQKENI. The CDR3 consists of 16 residues. The CDR3 sequence is CASSSPTRSSYNEQFF. Here the CDR3 DNA reads TGTGCCAGCTCAAGCCCGACTCGGAGCTCCTACAATGAGCAGTTCTTC.

The chain employs TRBV5-1 and TRBJ2-5; D is ambiguous. From germline, CDR1 is SGHRS and CDR2 YFSETQ. V gave up 3 bases and J gave up 2 bases, with 14 bases separating them. The CDR3 is made up of 15 amino acids. The CDR3 coding sequence is TGCGCCAGCAGCTGGGTAGCTTCCCCACAAGAGACCCAGTACTTC. It translates to CASSWVASPQETQYF. The full variable domain, rest sourced from reference TRBV5-1 and TRBJ2-5, is KAGVTQTPRYLIKTRGQQVTLSCSPISGHRSVSWYQQTPGQGLQFLFEYFSETQRNKGNFPGRFSGRQFSNSRSEMNVSTLELGDSALYLCASSWVASPQETQYFGPGTRLLVL.

The chain uses TRBV9 and TRBJ2-1; 7 nucleotides match TRBD1. The CDR3 contains 16 residues. In germline, CDR1 is SGDLS, CDR2 YYNGEE. J lost 0 bases, V lost 6 bases, and 9 bases had no gene match. The CDR3: CASTLYRDSSYNEQFF. In nucleotides, the CDR3 is TGTGCCAGCACGCTATACAGGGACAGCTCCTACAATGAGCAGTTCTTC.

The chain recombines TRBV12-3 or TRBV12-4 with TRBJ1-1; D uncertain. The CDR3 runs to 13 residues. Trimming removed 2 bases from V and 0 bases from J, with 4 bases in between. CDR3: CASSLIVNTEAFF. The DNA for the CDR3 is TGTGCCAGCAGTTTAATAGTGAACACTGAAGCTTTCTTT.

This clone was counted a single time. J is TRBJ1-3 and V is TRBV7-2; D is undetermined. The ends were cut back, 0 bases at V and 2 bases at J, with 8 bases in the middle. The CDR3 has 15 amino acids. Looked up from germline, CDR1 is SGHTA and CDR2 is FQGNSA. The CDR3 region is CASSLAFTAGNTIYF. In nucleotides, the CDR3 is TGTGCCAGCAGCTTAGCGTTTACAGCTGGAAACACCATATATTTT.

The V call is TRBV7-9, the J call TRBJ2-3; D may be TRBD1 (6 bases). Germline loops: CDR1 SEHNR, CDR2 FQNEAQ (reference sequence). This CDR3 has 15 residues. Trimming removed 3 bases at V and 3 bases at J, with 13 bases between. CDR3 sequence reads: CASSFGDTRTDTQYF. The DNA for the CDR3 is TGTGCCAGCAGCTTCGGGGACACCCGAACAGATACGCAGTATTTT.

Only a few counts were recorded for this clone. The J gene is TRBJ1-4, the V gene TRBV24-1; 7 bases line up with TRBD1. This CDR3 is 17 amino acids long. Germline loops: CDR1 KGHDR, CDR2 SFDVKD. Trimming cost V 4 bases and J 0 bases; bases outside gene matches: 7. The CDR3 DNA sequence: TGTGCCACCAGTGACGCGGACAGGCCTGCAACTAATGAAAAACTGTTTTTT. The encoded protein is CATSDADRPATNEKLFF.

The V gene is TRBV11-2, the J gene TRBJ2-7; D is undetermined. The CDR3 runs 13 residues. CDR1 SGHAT and CDR2 FQNNGV come from the germline V gene. Trimming removed 5 bases at V and 0 bases at J, with 8 bases between. CDR3 sequence: CASSPISSYEQYF. CDR3 coding DNA: TGTGCCAGCAGCCCTATTTCCTCCTACGAGCAGTACTTC. Full variable domain (missing parts from reference TRBV11-2 and TRBJ2-7): EAGVAQSPRYKIIEKRQSVAFWCNPISGHATLYWYQQILGQGPKLLIQFQNNGVVDDSQLPKDRFSAERLKGVDSTLKIQPAKLEDSAVYLCASSPISSYEQYFGPGTRLTVT.

The chain employs TRBV5-4 and TRBJ2-1, with D possibly matching TRBD2 (5 bases). This CDR3 region has 14 residues. The ends were cut back, 4 bases at V and 9 bases at J, with 17 bases in the middle. CDR1 is SGHNT and CDR2 is YYREEE in the germline V gene (reference sequence). CDR3 nucleotide sequence: TGTGCCAGCAGCCCCAGCACGTTTGGAGGTGAGCAGTTCTTC. Protein: CASSPSTFGGEQFF.

The V and J genes are TRBV7-2 and TRBJ1-6, with a tentative D call TRBD1 (6 bases). V lost 6 bases and J 7 bases, leaving 13 bases between the germline ends. CDR3 size: 14 residues. Looked up from germline, CDR1 is SGHTA and CDR2 is FQGNSA. CDR3 sequence reads: CASRSTGRNSPLHF. The CDR3 nucleotides read TGTGCCAGCAGATCCACAGGGAGAAATTCACCCCTCCACTTT.

The gene calls are TRBV19 and TRBJ2-1, with a weak D call TRBD1 (6 bases). V shed 6 bases and J shed 2 bases, with 14 bases lying between them. The V gene's germline CDR1 is LNHDA and CDR2 SQIVND (reference sequence). CDR3 size: 15 residues. Written as DNA, the CDR3 is TGTGCCAGTAGCCCGGGACACGAGGCCTACAATGAGCAGTTCTTC. Encoded protein: CASSPGHEAYNEQFF.

This chain links TRBV27 with TRBJ1-4; TRBD1 is a possible D gene (5 bases). CDR3 size: 19 residues. Germline V CDR1 and CDR2: MNHEY, SMNVEV (reference sequence). V gave up 2 bases and J gave up 0 bases, with 19 bases separating them. CDR3 in DNA: TGTGCCAGCAGTTTAAGTATACGGGGGGACGGCACAACTAATGAAAAACTGTTTTTT. Translation gives CASSLSIRGDGTTNEKLFF. Looking up the rest from reference TRBV27 and TRBJ1-4 gives the full variable domain: EAQVTQNPRYLITVTGKKLTVTCSQNMNHEYMSWYRQDPGLGLRQIYYSMNVEVTDKGDVPEGYKVSRKEKRNFPLILESPSPNQTSLYFCASSLSIRGDGTTNEKLFFGSGTQLSVL.

V is TRBV7-9 and J is TRBJ1-2, with 7 bases lining up with TRBD1. The CDR3 runs to 14 residues. V lost 5 bases, J lost 5 bases, and 8 bases stayed unmatched. Germline V CDR1 and CDR2: SEHNR, FQNEAQ (reference sequence). Here the CDR3 reads CASSGLRQGYGYTF. In nucleotides, the CDR3 is TGTGCCAGCAGCGGGCTACGACAGGGATATGGCTACACCTTC.

In this sample, this clone turned up once. The CDR3 region has the DNA TGCAGCGTGGATACAGGGAAAGAAGGGAACACTGAAGCTTTCTTT. It encodes CSVDTGKEGNTEAFF. V and J are TRBV29-1 and TRBJ1-1; D is possibly TRBD1 (6 bases). In germline, CDR1 is SQVTM, CDR2 ANQGSEA. V was clipped by 6 bases and J by 1 base, with 18 bases between them. The CDR3 has 15 residues.

The chain couples TRBV2 to TRBJ2-1, with unresolved D. The V end was cut by 6 bases, the J end by 10 bases, with 19 bases between. The CDR3 covers 14 residues. In germline, CDR1 is SNHLY, CDR2 FYNNEI. CDR3 amino acids: CASSAHYIASEQFF. The CDR3 DNA is TGTGCCAGCAGCGCCCACTATATAGCCAGCGAGCAGTTCTTC.

At least ten counts were recorded for this clone. The chain carries TRBV6-2 or TRBV6-3 and TRBJ1-5; possibly TRBD1 for D (6 bases). V lost 2 bases, J lost 0 bases, and 14 bases lay in between. Germline values: CDR1 MNHEY, CDR2 SVGEGT. The CDR3 extends over 17 amino acids. CDR3 DNA sequence: TGTGCCAGCAGTTACGCCGGACAGCCATATAGCAATCAGCCCCAGCATTTT. Protein product: CASSYAGQPYSNQPQHF.

The count of this clone is one. V and J are TRBV6-6 and TRBJ1-2; maybe TRBD1 (6 bases). This CDR3 has 12 residues. Germline-derived CDR1 and CDR2 are MNHNY and SVGAGI (reference sequence). Trimming pared 5 bases from V and 8 bases from J, leaving 12 bases between. The DNA for the CDR3 is TGTGCCAGCAGTCTCGGGACACCGGGCTACACCTTC. Protein: CASSLGTPGYTF.

The chain has TRBV4-2 and TRBJ1-4; 7 bases fit TRBD1. V lost 4 bases and J lost 8; bases outside the gene matches: 10. Germline lookup yields CDR1 LGHNA and CDR2 YNFKEQ. The CDR3 loop spans 15 amino acids. CDR3 residues: CASSLQGGKGEKLFF. For the CDR3, the DNA is TGTGCCAGCAGCCTGCAGGGGGGAAAAGGGGAAAAACTGTTTTTT.

The genes are TRBV5-1 and TRBJ2-1; 13 bases align to TRBD2. The CDR3 extends over 17 amino acids. CDR1 is SGHRS, CDR2 YFSETQ, per germline. J gave up 5 bases and V 4 bases, and 9 bases lay outside the gene matches. The CDR3: CASSTRTSGRSDNEQFF. As DNA, the CDR3 is TGCGCCAGCAGCACCCGGACTAGCGGGAGATCTGACAATGAGCAGTTCTTC. The full variable domain, rest sourced from reference TRBV5-1 and TRBJ2-1, is KAGVTQTPRYLIKTRGQQVTLSCSPISGHRSVSWYQQTPGQGLQFLFEYFSETQRNKGNFPGRFSGRQFSNSRSEMNVSTLELGDSALYLCASSTRTSGRSDNEQFFGPGTRLTVL.

Here the CDR3 DNA reads TGTGCCAGCAGTGGGAGCTACCTTAACACTGAAGCTTTCTTT. Translation gives CASSGSYLNTEAFF. The J gene is TRBJ1-1, the V gene TRBV2; D remains ambiguous. Trimming shortened V by 4 bases and J by 2 bases, and 11 bases separated the two germline ends. This CDR3 has 14 residues. Germline assignment: CDR1 SNHLY and CDR2 FYNNEI.

The chain has TRBV6-6 and TRBJ1-2; 7 nucleotides agree with TRBD1. CDR3 length equals 14 residues. Germline V gives CDR1 MNHNY, CDR2 SVGAGI (reference sequence). The V gene end was trimmed by 4 bases and the J gene end by 4 bases; junction bases not matched to a gene: 6. The DNA of the CDR3 is TGTGCCAGCAGTTTCCTACAGGGGTCCTATGGCTACACCTTC. Amino acid sequence: CASSFLQGSYGYTF.

This clone showed up just once. This rearrangement joins TRBV10-3 to TRBJ1-4, with unresolved D. The CDR3 totals 13 residues. V dropped 6 bases and J dropped 3 bases, with 8 bases sitting between them. CDR1 and CDR2 (germline): ENHRY, SYGVKD. The CDR3 sequence is CAIRRGANEKLFF. DNA of the CDR3: TGTGCCATCAGACGGGGTGCTAATGAAAAACTGTTTTTT.

The chain combines TRBV7-9 with TRBJ2-5, with D unresolved. V lost 2 bases and J 5 bases, leaving 9 bases between the germline ends. CDR3 length: 13 residues. Per germline, CDR1 SEHNR and CDR2 FQNEAQ (reference sequence). The CDR3 region has the DNA TGTGCCAGCAGCTTAACGAACGAGGAGACCCAGTACTTC. Amino acids: CASSLTNEETQYF. Full variable domain (rest looked up from reference TRBV7-9 and TRBJ2-5): DTGVSQNPRHKITKRGQNVTFRCDPISEHNRLYWYRQTLGQGPEFLTYFQNEAQLEKSRLLSDRFSAERPKGSFSTLEIQRTEQGDSAMYLCASSLTNEETQYFGPGTRLLVL.

The chain recombines TRBV11-2 with TRBJ2-5, with 7 nucleotides matching TRBD1. Germline V gene sequence: CDR1 SGHAT, CDR2 FQNNGV. CDR3 length: 15 amino acids. V shed 2 bases and J 3 bases; nucleotides not matched to a gene: 6. The CDR3 DNA sequence: TGTGCCAGCAGCTTACGAACCACAGGGGAAGAGACCCAGTACTTC. Amino acids: CASSLRTTGEETQYF. The full variable domain, in which reference TRBV11-2 and TRBJ2-5 provide the parts outside the CDR3, is EAGVAQSPRYKIIEKRQSVAFWCNPISGHATLYWYQQILGQGPKLLIQFQNNGVVDDSQLPKDRFSAERLKGVDSTLKIQPAKLEDSAVYLCASSLRTTGEETQYFGPGTRLLVL.

This clone was picked up one time. The gene calls are TRBV6-5 and TRBJ1-2; possible D gene TRBD1, 6 bases. Germline CDR1 is MNHEY and CDR2 is SVGAGI. Between the trimmed V and J ends, which lost 4 bases and 4 bases, there was a span of 16 bases. The CDR3 covers 15 residues. The CDR3 sequence is CASSWARQVRYGYTF. In DNA form, the CDR3 reads TGTGCCAGCAGTTGGGCTCGACAGGTTCGCTATGGCTACACCTTC.